This TCR beta chain was found in a study of shared clonotypes between healthy human individuals. Repertoires were generated with immunoSEQ multiplex PCR, while TCRdb's copy carries only in-frame clones and drops some. The sample has more than 2 million clones; approximately 94% are singletons. Turning to this clone: No antigen is known for it.

CDR3 length: 13 residues. V was clipped by 5 bases and J by 5 bases, with 12 bases between them. Germline V gene data show CDR1 as MDHEN and CDR2 as SYDVKM. Whole-study results and caveats: In a few donors, around 4.8% of naive CD4 clonotypes appeared in common. Despite large depth, sorted-subset datasets appeared incompletely sequenced.

The TCR originated in a man aged 18 to 30 in good health. Sequenced material: naive CD4+ T cells sorted from blood. Stated subset: CD45RA+ positively selected. The chain joins TRBV28 to TRBJ2-5; maybe TRBD2 (6 bases). The CDR3 DNA reads TGTGCCAGCAGTGTGGGACTCGTGGAGACCCAGTACTTC. Translating it yields CASSVGLVETQYF.